These 21 T cell receptor beta chains share one sample of origin, sequenced in a study of blood T cell repertoires in COVID-19. Produced via immunoSEQ multiplex PCR; TCRdb's table is partial and in-frame only. Among 160,000 or so clones listed, approximately 81% were seen once. Source material: PBMCs or T cells enriched from blood (not recorded which). The receptors come from a woman in her thirties or forties with acute COVID-19.

This rearrangement joins TRBV27 to TRBJ1-5; D unclear. This CDR3 contains 13 residues. Trimming left V 9 bases short and J 2 bases short, with 11 bases between. The germline V gene has CDR1 MNHEY and CDR2 SMNVEV (reference sequence). CDR3 DNA: TGTGCCAGTAGAGGGCGCGGCAATCAGCCCCAGCATTTT. As protein: CASRGRGNQPQHF.

This clone was picked up a small number of times. The rearrangement links TRBV12-3 or TRBV12-4 to TRBJ1-1; 8 bases are shared with TRBD1. V dropped 7 bases and J dropped 1; count of bases not matched to a gene: 2. The CDR3 consists of 13 residues. CDR3 nucleotide sequence: TGTGCCAGCACTGGGACAGGGAACACTGAAGCTTTCTTT. Translation gives CASTGTGNTEAFF.

This clone was observed a single time. The chain is built from TRBV30 and TRBJ2-3; 8 bases agree with TRBD2. J was trimmed by 0 bases and V by 0 bases; bases with no gene match: 5. The length of the CDR3 is 16 residues. Germline V gene lookup returns CDR1 GTSNPN and CDR2 SVGIG (reference sequence). DNA of the CDR3: TGTGCCTGGAGTGTAGCGGGAGCCCCAAGCACAGATACGCAGTATTTT. Its protein product is CAWSVAGAPSTDTQYF.

The gene calls are TRBV11-2 and TRBJ1-1; perhaps TRBD1 as D (6 bases). The V end lost 5 bases, the J end lost 12 bases, and 22 bases lay between the germline ends. The CDR3 is 14 amino acids. Germline CDR1 is SGHAT and CDR2 is FQNNGV. CDR3 in DNA: TGTGCCAGCAGCCCGTCCCGGGACACTCTAGAGTCTTTCTTT. The encoded protein is CASSPSRDTLESFF.

This clone was seen just once. CDR3 DNA: TGTGCCAGCAGTTCATCACCCACAGGGAGCTATGGCTACACCTTC. Amino acid sequence: CASSSSPTGSYGYTF. This chain links TRBV6-5 with TRBJ1-2, with D possibly TRBD1 on 6 matching bases. Looked up from germline, CDR1 is MNHEY and CDR2 is SVGAGI. Trimming left V 4 bases short and J 4 bases short, with 16 bases between. CDR3 length: 15 amino acids.

The sample holds many counts of this clone. The genes are TRBV7-8 and TRBJ1-6; D is uncertain. CDR3 size: 13 residues. CDR1 and CDR2 (germline): SGHVS, FQNEAQ. With 1 base removed from V and 8 bases from J, the gap between germline ends came to 6 bases. CDR3 sequence: CASSLVSDSPLHF. The CDR3 bases are TGTGCCAGCAGCTTAGTATCGGATTCACCCCTCCACTTT.

CDR3 protein: CASSIKVASDTQYF. CDR3 DNA sequence: TGTGCCAGTAGTATAAAGGTAGCGTCAGATACGCAGTATTTT. The genes are TRBV19 and TRBJ2-3; a weak D match, TRBD2 (5 bases). Trimming stripped 2 bases from V and 4 bases from J, with 10 bases between. CDR1 is LNHDA and CDR2 is SQIVND in the germline V gene (reference sequence). This CDR3 has 14 residues.

J is TRBJ1-1 and V is TRBV9, with D unclear. Germline assignment: CDR1 SGDLS and CDR2 YYNGEE. This CDR3 has 14 amino acids. With 0 bases removed from V and 0 bases from J, the gap between germline ends came to 6 bases. CDR3 DNA: TGTGCCAGCAGCGTAGGGCTCATGAACACTGAAGCTTTCTTT. Translating gives CASSVGLMNTEAFF.

The chain combines TRBV7-3 with TRBJ1-1; D may be TRBD1 (6 bases). The CDR3 covers 14 residues. V was shortened by 5 bases and J by 0 bases, with 10 bases between the two germline ends. Germline V gives CDR1 SGHTA, CDR2 FQGTGA. DNA of the CDR3: TGTGCCAGCAGCCCGACAGGAATGAACACTGAAGCTTTCTTT. Amino acids: CASSPTGMNTEAFF.

V is TRBV15 and J is TRBJ2-1, with TRBD2 identical over 10 bases. The CDR3 is 14 residues long. In germline, CDR1 is LNHNV, CDR2 YYDKDF (reference sequence). J was trimmed by 9 bases and V by 8 bases; bases with no gene match: 10. The CDR3 nucleotides read TGTGCCACCCGAGCGGGAGGGCCTCCCGGTGAGCAGTTCTTC. Translation: CATRAGGPPGEQFF.

This clone has just one count. The chain recombines TRBV30 with TRBJ1-4; the D is unclear. The V end lost 5 bases, the J end lost 7 bases, and 14 bases lay between the germline ends. CDR3 length: 13 amino acids. Germline-derived CDR1 and CDR2 are GTSNPN and SVGIG (reference sequence). As DNA, the CDR3 is TGTGCCTGGCAAGGGAGGCTCGGTGAAAAACTGTTTTTT. This sequence encodes CAWQGRLGEKLFF. Full variable domain (remainder filled in from reference TRBV30 and TRBJ1-4): SQTIHQWPATLVQPVGSPLSLECTVEGTSNPNLYWYRQAAGRGLQLLFYSVGIGQISSEVPQNLSASRPQDRQFILSSKKLLLSDSGFYLCAWQGRLGEKLFFGSGTQLSVL.

The chain is built from TRBV9 and TRBJ2-3; 9 nucleotides align to TRBD2. Germline V lookup: CDR1 SGDLS, CDR2 YYNGEE. V was pared by 0 bases and J by 0 bases, with 2 bases of the junction left unmatched. This CDR3 has 16 amino acids. Here the CDR3 DNA reads TGTGCCAGCAGCGTAGGAGGACTAGCGAGCACAGATACGCAGTATTTT. Translation gives CASSVGGLASTDTQYF.

V gene TRBV30 combines with J gene TRBJ2-5; TRBD2 matches 10 bases. V trimming: 0 bases; J trimming: 4 bases; junction bases outside the gene matches: 5. In germline, CDR1 is GTSNPN, CDR2 SVGIG (reference sequence). This CDR3 has 15 amino acids. In nucleotides, the CDR3 is TGTGCCTGGAGTGTTCTAGCGGGAGAAGCAGAGACCCAGTACTTC. As protein: CAWSVLAGEAETQYF.

This clone showed up just a few times. The gene calls are TRBV7-9 and TRBJ2-7, with TRBD2 matching 9 bases. Per germline, CDR1 SEHNR and CDR2 FQNEAQ (reference sequence). The junction had 5 bases not matched to a gene; V was cut back by 5 bases and J by 6 bases. The CDR3 is 13 amino acids. The DNA of the CDR3 is TGTGCCAGCAGCGCCAGCGGGGGGCTCGAGCAGTACTTC. It encodes CASSASGGLEQYF.

The count of this clone is one. The chain combines TRBV19 with TRBJ1-1; D perhaps matches TRBD1 (6 bases). Germline V gene lookup returns CDR1 LNHDA and CDR2 SQIVND (reference sequence). V was clipped by 8 bases and J by 5 bases, with 15 bases between them. The CDR3 runs 13 residues. CDR3 loop: CASYGQPGTEAFF. The CDR3 DNA reads TGTGCCAGTTACGGACAGCCGGGGACTGAAGCTTTCTTT.

This clone was observed a handful of times. The genes are TRBV5-1 and TRBJ1-1; possibly TRBD1 for D (5 bases). V was pared by 4 bases and J by 5 bases, with 18 bases between. The germline V gene has CDR1 SGHRS and CDR2 YFSETQ. CDR3 size: 15 residues. The CDR3 region has the DNA TGCGCCAGCAGCCCCCAGGGCGGAACGTGGACTGAAGCTTTCTTT. Protein sequence: CASSPQGGTWTEAFF.

The chain couples TRBV14 to TRBJ1-1, with 7 nucleotides matching TRBD1. V lost 6 bases to trimming and J lost 1 base; unmatched junction nucleotides: 5. The CDR3 extends over 14 amino acids. From germline, CDR1 is SGHDN and CDR2 FVKESK. The CDR3 spells CASRNRGGNTEAFF. CDR3 DNA: TGTGCCAGCAGAAACAGGGGTGGGAACACTGAAGCTTTCTTT.

V is TRBV7-6 and J is TRBJ2-4; TRBD2 matches at 8 bases. Trimming at V came to 4 bases and at J to 5 bases, leaving 1 base not matched to a gene. Germline values: CDR1 SGHVS, CDR2 FNYEAQ. The CDR3 extends over 13 amino acids. The CDR3 loop reads CASSSGGENIQYF. The CDR3 bases are TGTGCCAGCAGCTCGGGGGGGGAAAACATTCAGTACTTC.

As to this clone: One end of the junction does not line up with germline, which may come from a read error. The rearrangement links TRBV18 to TRBJ1-5, with a weak D call TRBD1 (5 bases). Germline V lookup: CDR1 KGHSH, CDR2 LQKENI. This CDR3 is 12 amino acids long. The DNA of the CDR3 is TGTGCCAGCTCAGGCCAGGGAACTCCCCCCCGATTT. Protein sequence: CASSGQGTPPRF.

The chain employs TRBV9 and TRBJ1-2, with a weak D call TRBD1 (6 bases). The V gene's germline CDR1 is SGDLS and CDR2 YYNGEE. V lost 0 bases to trimming and J lost 1 base, with 10 bases between them. This CDR3 is built from 15 residues. The CDR3 region is CASSVGGGHNYGYTF. CDR3 nucleotide sequence: TGTGCCAGCAGCGTAGGTGGGGGCCATAACTATGGCTACACCTTC.

This clone was recorded once. The V and J genes are TRBV29-1 and TRBJ2-3, with D perhaps matching TRBD2 (6 bases). Germline V gene data show CDR1 as SQVTM and CDR2 as ANQGSEA. With 4 bases removed from V and 1 base from J, the gap between germline ends came to 18 bases. There are 16 residues in the CDR3. The CDR3 region has the DNA TGCAGCGTTGTGCTAATTAGGGTAGCGGGCACAGATACGCAGTATTTT. Translation gives CSVVLIRVAGTDTQYF.